The 28 T cell receptor beta chains below all came from one sample that was sequenced in a study of blood T cell repertoires in COVID-19. Sequencing was performed with immunoSEQ multiplex PCR; in TCRdb, only in-frame clones are kept and a portion is missing. The sample includes about 210,000 clones, roughly four fifths seen only once; the top ten take roughly 5.1%. The specimen was peripheral blood. Receptors were obtained from an older woman with COVID-19, enrolled during active disease.

Here the CDR3 DNA reads TGCGCCAGCAGCCTCCCCACAGATACGCAGTATTTT. Translated: CASSLPTDTQYF. The V call is TRBV5-1, the J call TRBJ2-3; the D is unclear. The V and J ends lost 4 bases and 2 bases respectively, with 5 bases between them. The CDR3 runs to 12 residues. In germline, CDR1 is SGHRS, CDR2 YFSETQ.

CDR3 DNA sequence: TGTGCCAGCAGTGGGGGGGTAGCGGGAATATACGAGCAGTACTTC. Translated: CASSGGVAGIYEQYF. The chain links TRBV7-2 to TRBJ2-7; TRBD2 aligns across 8 bases. Trimming removed 6 bases from V and 4 bases from J; junction bases left unmatched: 11. The CDR3 is made up of 15 amino acids. Germline assignment: CDR1 SGHTA and CDR2 FQGNSA.

V usage is TRBV9 and J usage is TRBJ2-1, with 10 bases lining up with TRBD2. CDR1 and CDR2 (germline): SGDLS, YYNGEE. This CDR3 is built from 19 residues. V shed 1 base and J 0 bases; nucleotides not matched to a gene: 10. The CDR3 loop is CASSVISGRAGSSYNEQFF. The CDR3, as DNA: TGTGCCAGCAGCGTAATAAGCGGGAGGGCCGGGAGCTCCTACAATGAGCAGTTCTTC.

This clone was picked up a small number of times. This chain links TRBV28 with TRBJ2-7, with TRBD2 identical over 10 bases. V shed 6 bases and J 3 bases; nucleotides not matched to a gene: 5. The germline CDR1 and CDR2 sequences are MDHEN and SYDVKM. This CDR3 has 14 residues. CDR3 sequence (DNA): TGTGCCAGCAGCCTTCTAGCGGGAGACTACGAGCAGTACTTC. It specifies CASSLLAGDYEQYF.

This clone came up a few times. This rearrangement joins TRBV7-8 to TRBJ2-7; TRBD2 might be the D (7 bases). Trimming left V 4 bases short and J 4 bases short, with 20 bases between. The germline V gene has CDR1 SGHVS and CDR2 FQNEAQ. The CDR3 has 16 amino acids. The CDR3 region has the DNA TGTGCCAGCAGCTACGTTGGGGGGGCTAGCGCATACGAGCAGTACTTC. It translates to CASSYVGGASAYEQYF.

The J gene is TRBJ1-3, the V gene TRBV25-1; D is unresolved. Per germline, CDR1 MGHDK and CDR2 SYGVNS. V gave up 1 base and J gave up 2 bases, with 12 bases separating them. This CDR3 comprises 16 residues. CDR3 nucleotides: TGTGCCAGCAGTGAATCGGGGAGGAGAGCTGGAAACACCATATATTTT. It translates to CASSESGRRAGNTIYF.

This sequence joins TRBV18 and TRBJ2-1, with no clear D. The CDR3 has 13 residues. Germline CDR1 and CDR2: KGHSH and LQKENI. The ends were cut back, 1 base at V and 4 bases at J, with 5 bases in the middle. CDR3 sequence reads: CASSPLQYNEQFF. DNA for the CDR3: TGTGCCAGCTCACCACTTCAGTACAATGAGCAGTTCTTC.

J is TRBJ2-2 and V is TRBV3-1 (or the pseudogene TRBV3-2); tentative D call: TRBD2 (5 bases). The germline V gene encodes CDR1 LGHDT and CDR2 YNNKEL (reference sequence). The CDR3 totals 12 residues. With 9 bases removed from V and 6 bases from J, the gap between germline ends came to 11 bases. The CDR3 DNA follows: TGTGCCAGACCAACTAGTTCCGGGGAGCTGTTTTTT. This codes for CARPTSSGELFF.

V is TRBV12-3 or TRBV12-4 and J is TRBJ1-4; tentative D call: TRBD1 (5 bases). Deletions cut 2 bases from V and 13 bases from J, with 11 bases between. This CDR3 has 12 amino acids. This chain's CDR3 is CASSLMGGGLFF. The CDR3 region has the DNA TGTGCCAGCAGTTTAATGGGGGGAGGACTGTTTTTT.

V usage is TRBV6-5 and J usage is TRBJ1-5; TRBD1 aligns across 9 bases. The J segment lost 4 bases and the V segment lost 5 bases, leaving 6 bases of the junction unmatched. Per germline, CDR1 MNHEY and CDR2 SVGAGI. The CDR3 contains 15 residues. CDR3 residues: CASSISGTGNQPQHF. Here the CDR3 DNA reads TGTGCCAGCAGTATATCCGGGACAGGGAATCAGCCCCAGCATTTT.

V gene TRBV2 combines with J gene TRBJ2-7; D may be TRBD1 (6 bases). Germline CDR1 is SNHLY and CDR2 is FYNNEI. Trimming shortened V by 4 bases and J by 6 bases, and 19 bases separated the two germline ends. The CDR3 sequence is 15 residues long. CDR3 coding DNA: TGTGCCAGCAGTGTACAGGGCCTCGCGGGCGGCGAGCAGTACTTC. This translates into CASSVQGLAGGEQYF.

The V call is TRBV30, the J call TRBJ2-6; no reliable D call. The length of the CDR3 is 16 residues. Germline-derived CDR1 and CDR2 are GTSNPN and SVGIG (reference sequence). V lost 0 bases and J 1 base, leaving 10 bases between the germline ends. Written as DNA, the CDR3 is TGTGCCTGGAGTGTACAGCCGCTTTCTGGGGCCAACGTCCTGACTTTC. Encoded protein: CAWSVQPLSGANVLTF.

The rearrangement uses TRBV5-6 and TRBJ2-7; 7 bases match TRBD2. Germline CDR1 SGHDT, CDR2 YYEEEE. The V gene end was trimmed by 5 bases and the J gene end by 6 bases; junction bases not matched to a gene: 11. CDR3 length equals 14 residues. The DNA of the CDR3 is TGTGCCAGCAGGACTTGGAGGGGAGGGAGCGAGCAGTACTTC. Translation gives CASRTWRGGSEQYF.

The chain joins TRBV20-1 to TRBJ1-1; D perhaps matches TRBD1 (5 bases). CDR1 and CDR2 (germline): DFQATT, SNEGSKA (reference sequence). The CDR3 spans 11 residues. Here the CDR3 reads CRAAGPTEAFF. CDR3 DNA sequence: TGCAGGGCGGCAGGGCCCACTGAAGCTTTCTTT.

This sequence joins TRBV10-3 and TRBJ2-7; 9 nucleotides agree with TRBD1. Germline V lookup: CDR1 ENHRY, CDR2 SYGVKD. V lost 4 bases to trimming and J lost 5 bases; unmatched junction nucleotides: 3. The CDR3 runs 13 residues. Here the CDR3 DNA reads TGTGCCATCAGTGCTAGGACAGGGGACGAGCAGTACTTC. Its protein product is CAISARTGDEQYF.

Of note for this clone: The same CDR3 can be traced to other DNA sequences in this sample. This sequence joins TRBV5-1 and TRBJ2-7, with 9 positions matching TRBD1. Per the germline V gene, CDR1 is SGHRS and CDR2 is YFSETQ. The trim removed 3 bases at V and 4 bases at J, leaving 2 bases unmatched. CDR3 length: 13 residues. The chain's CDR3 is CASSSTGGYEQYF. The CDR3, as DNA: TGCGCCAGCAGCTCGACAGGGGGATACGAGCAGTACTTC.

The rearrangement uses TRBV24-1 and TRBJ2-1; D is uncertain. V was cut by 5 bases and J by 9 bases, with 16 bases left in between. Germline assignment: CDR1 KGHDR and CDR2 SFDVKD. The CDR3 runs 14 residues. As DNA, the CDR3 is TGTGCCACCAGTGGCGCCCCCCAGCCAGGTGAGCAGTTCTTC. The encoded protein is CATSGAPQPGEQFF.

The rearrangement uses TRBV3-1 (or the pseudogene TRBV3-2) and TRBJ2-7, with 7 bases identical to TRBD2. Germline assignment: CDR1 LGHDT and CDR2 YNNKEL (reference sequence). The trim removed 2 bases at V and 6 bases at J, leaving 7 bases unmatched. This CDR3 has 14 amino acids. In DNA form, the CDR3 reads TGTGCCAGCAGCCAACTGACTAGCCGAAGCGAGCAGTACTTC. This translates into CASSQLTSRSEQYF.

This clone was seen a single time. The chain combines TRBV10-1 with TRBJ2-3, with a weak D call TRBD2 (6 bases). Per germline, CDR1 WNHNN and CDR2 SYGVQD (reference sequence). The CDR3 extends over 12 amino acids. Trimming pared 6 bases from V and 3 bases from J, leaving 7 bases between. In DNA, the CDR3 is TGCGCCAGCAGCGGGAGTACAGATACGCAGTATTTT. Translated, it gives CASSGSTDTQYF.

The chain recombines TRBV15 with TRBJ2-2; TRBD2 matches at 7 bases. The CDR3 is made up of 17 amino acids. V trimming: 0 bases; J trimming: 4 bases; junction bases outside the gene matches: 8. Germline CDR1 and CDR2: LNHNV and YYDKDF (reference sequence). DNA of the CDR3: TGTGCCACCAGCAGAGATCCGGGCGGGAGCCGCACCGGGGAGCTGTTTTTT. As protein: CATSRDPGGSRTGELFF.

This clone was seen more than once but under ten times. This chain connects TRBV10-3 to TRBJ2-1, with D tentatively TRBD1 (6 bases). Germline V gene sequence: CDR1 ENHRY, CDR2 SYGVKD. Trimming removed 0 bases from V and 12 bases from J, with 9 bases in between. This CDR3 spans 12 amino acids. CDR3: CAISESQGRQFF. The CDR3 DNA is TGTGCCATCAGTGAGTCTCAGGGGCGGCAGTTCTTC.

The chain carries TRBV18 and TRBJ1-1, with TRBD1 identical over 9 bases. Germline CDR1 KGHSH, CDR2 LQKENI. This CDR3 has 15 amino acids. The junction had 8 bases not matched to a gene; V was cut back by 4 bases and J by 5 bases. CDR3 coding DNA: TGTGCCAGCTCACTAACGGGACAGGGCCGGACTGAAGCTTTCTTT. It translates to CASSLTGQGRTEAFF.

The chain joins TRBV6-2 or TRBV6-3 to TRBJ1-2; TRBD1 aligns across 9 bases. Germline lookup yields CDR1 MNHEY and CDR2 SVGEGT. V was clipped by 5 bases and J by 7 bases; unmatched bases: 8. This CDR3 is built from 14 residues. In DNA, the CDR3 is TGTGCCAGCAGTCCGTGGACAGGGGCCCTTGGCTACACCTTC. It codes for CASSPWTGALGYTF.

This chain connects TRBV28 to TRBJ1-5, with unresolved D. CDR1 and CDR2 (germline): MDHEN, SYDVKM. The V end lost 5 bases, the J end lost 5 bases, and 10 bases lay between the germline ends. The CDR3 sequence is 13 residues long. As DNA, the CDR3 is TGTGCCAGCAGTCTCGACACATATCAGCCCCAGCATTTT. It is translated as CASSLDTYQPQHF.

V gene TRBV2 combines with J gene TRBJ1-4; D is perhaps TRBD1 (6 bases). CDR1 is SNHLY, CDR2 FYNNEI, per germline. The CDR3 loop spans 14 amino acids. Between the trimmed V and J ends, which lost 7 bases and 8 bases, there was a span of 17 bases. The CDR3 sequence is CASTRGGVGEKLFF. The CDR3 DNA reads as TGTGCCAGCACCCGAGGGGGGGTTGGCGAAAAACTGTTTTTT.

The genes are TRBV5-6 and TRBJ2-7; D possibly corresponds to TRBD2 (5 bases). Germline V CDR1 and CDR2: SGHDT, YYEEEE. The CDR3 covers 15 residues. V was shortened by 5 bases and J by 8 bases, with 23 bases between the two germline ends. The CDR3 is CASSSEHRFVGKQYF. The CDR3 DNA reads as TGTGCCAGCAGTTCGGAACACAGATTCGTCGGGAAGCAGTACTTC.

The count of this clone is one. The chain links TRBV28 to TRBJ2-1, with D possibly being TRBD1 (5 bases). The germline V and J ends were trimmed by 3 bases and 4 bases, with 10 bases remaining between them. The CDR3 has 14 residues. Germline V gene sequence: CDR1 MDHEN, CDR2 SYDVKM. The CDR3 nucleotides read TGTGCCAGCAGTTTGGTGGGGCTGTACAATGAGCAGTTCTTC. This codes for CASSLVGLYNEQFF.

The chain combines TRBV11-2 with TRBJ1-2; 7 bases are shared with TRBD1. The length of the CDR3 is 19 residues. Looked up from germline, CDR1 is SGHAT and CDR2 is FQNNGV. The trim removed 0 bases at V and 7 bases at J, leaving 20 bases unmatched. This CDR3 is CASSLDLRGLDRERGGYTF. CDR3 DNA: TGTGCCAGCAGCTTAGATCTGCGTGGTCTAGACAGGGAGAGAGGTGGCTACACCTTC. Full variable domain (rest looked up from reference TRBV11-2 and TRBJ1-2): EAGVAQSPRYKIIEKRQSVAFWCNPISGHATLYWYQQILGQGPKLLIQFQNNGVVDDSQLPKDRFSAERLKGVDSTLKIQPAKLEDSAVYLCASSLDLRGLDRERGGYTFGSGTRLTVV.